These T cell receptor beta chains were read from a single sample in a study of cytomegalovirus exposure and HLA in healthy donors. Clones were sequenced by immunoSEQ multiplex PCR, and TCRdb holds only the in-frame ones, with some missing. The sample gives 50,000 to 60,000 clones, around three quarters of which show up once; approximately 1.3% is in the top ten. The sample taken for sequencing was PBMCs. The receptors originated from a female donor in good health and CMV-seronegative. The CDR3 runs from the conserved cysteine through the conserved F or W.

J: TRBJ1-1
length: 12
V: TRBV19
CDR3: CASTFRGTEAFF

J: TRBJ1-6
length: 15
V: TRBV9
CDR3: CASSVYDQGNSPLHF

J: TRBJ1-5
length: 14
V: TRBV27
CDR3: CARGMGGARQPQHF

J: TRBJ2-7
length: 15
V: TRBV19
CDR3: CASSILASGFYEQYF

J: TRBJ1-2
length: 13
V: TRBV5-4
CDR3: CASSLKQNYGYTF

J: TRBJ1-1
length: 16
V: TRBV4-1
CDR3: CASSQAQWGANTEAFF

J: TRBJ1-1
length: 13
V: TRBV7-2
CDR3: CASRFLENTEAFF

J: TRBJ1-5
length: 14
V: TRBV7-9
CDR3: CASSVTGSDQPQHF

J: TRBJ2-1
length: 18
V: TRBV7-9
CDR3: CASSPPTSGGGSYNEQFF

J: TRBJ1-5
length: 14
V: TRBV5-1
CDR3: CASSLEAGNQPQHF

J: TRBJ2-1
length: 17
V: TRBV9
CDR3: CASSVQKLAGGYNEQFF

J: TRBJ2-7
length: 17
V: TRBV27
CDR3: CASSLIPSGTGFYEQYF

J: TRBJ1-1
length: 11
V: TRBV20-1
CDR3: CSAPLNTEAFF

J: TRBJ2-1
length: 15
V: TRBV11-2
CDR3: CASHRTAGVHNEQFF

J: TRBJ2-5
length: 14
V: TRBV10-3
CDR3: CAISSLGAGETQYF

J: TRBJ2-5
length: 16
V: TRBV13
CDR3: CASSSTHGQGVETQYF

J: TRBJ1-5
length: 18
V: TRBV5-6
CDR3: CASSSRKKTNLSNQPQHF

J: TRBJ2-7
length: 13
V: TRBV7-9
CDR3: CASSLDRGYEQYF

J: TRBJ2-3
length: 15
V: TRBV6-6
CDR3: CASSYGGGLTDTQYF

J: TRBJ1-2
length: 18
V: TRBV4-1
CDR3: CASSRSGGGPTFNYGYTF

J: TRBJ2-1
length: 15
V: TRBV6-4
CDR3: CASSDSGGAHNEQFF

J: TRBJ2-3
length: 18
V: TRBV30
CDR3: CAWIKRPTSRFAPDTQYF

J: TRBJ1-5
length: 15
V: TRBV2
CDR3: CASSEGGTLSQPQHF

J: TRBJ1-5
length: 15
V: TRBV10-1
CDR3: CASNRGTGSNQPQHF

J: TRBJ1-1
length: 15
V: TRBV14
CDR3: CASSQEARGRTEAFF

J: TRBJ1-2
length: 15
V: TRBV5-1
CDR3: CASSAGGRTFYGYTF

J: TRBJ1-1
length: 11
V: TRBV29-1
CDR3: CSVRRGREAFF

J: TRBJ2-7
length: 13
V: TRBV5-4
CDR3: CASSVSRGGEQYF

J: TRBJ1-6
length: 16
V: TRBV18
CDR3: CASSQDRGLNNSPLHF

J: TRBJ1-1
length: 15
V: TRBV6-1
CDR3: CASSERQPMNTEAFF

J: TRBJ1-2
length: 14
V: TRBV5-1
CDR3: CASSEGQGLDGYTF

J: TRBJ1-1
length: 14
V: TRBV29-1
CDR3: CSVEVRQGNTEAFF

J: TRBJ1-1
length: 17
V: TRBV5-5
CDR3: CASSLGPVLQENTEAFF

J: TRBJ1-1
length: 13
V: TRBV7-9
CDR3: CASSPWQGTEAFF

J: TRBJ1-6
length: 16
V: TRBV7-9
CDR3: CASSLASGTVRSPLHF

J: TRBJ1-1
length: 13
V: TRBV5-6
CDR3: CASSHSGLREAFF

J: TRBJ2-7
length: 15
V: TRBV6-5
CDR3: CASSYVGTGSGEQYF

J: TRBJ2-7
length: 14
V: TRBV19
CDR3: CASSSFGQDGEQYF

J: TRBJ1-3
length: 11
V: TRBV20-1
CDR3: CSARWGHTIYF

J: TRBJ1-2
length: 13
V: TRBV27
CDR3: CASSLGRDYGYTF

J: TRBJ2-6
length: 19
V: TRBV6-1
CDR3: CASSGWAGYASSGANVLTF

J: TRBJ2-1
length: 19
V: TRBV6-1
CDR3: CASSEAPLAGGGIYNEQFF